The 16 T cell receptor beta chains presented below share a single source sample, sequenced in a study of T cell responses to AZD1222 COVID-19 vaccine. Using immunoSEQ multiplex PCR, the repertoire was profiled, and TCRdb retains in-frame clones only, with some absent. The sample yields about 86,000 clones, roughly 90% seen once. Source: peripheral blood, taken on day 0 of AZD1222 vaccination. These receptor sequences come from an adult in good health.

This clone was seen a single time. The chain couples TRBV3-1 (or the pseudogene TRBV3-2) to TRBJ2-1; 10 positions match TRBD1. This CDR3 region has 16 residues. CDR1 is LGHDT and CDR2 is YNNKEL in the germline V gene (reference sequence). J lost 6 bases, V lost 4 bases, and 9 bases had no gene match. The CDR3: CASSRWTGGSFNEQFF. CDR3 nucleotides: TGTGCCAGCAGCCGCTGGACAGGGGGTTCGTTCAATGAGCAGTTCTTC.

The chain joins TRBV27 to TRBJ2-3; D is undetermined. V lost 4 bases, J lost 6 bases, and 8 bases lay in between. This CDR3 has 12 residues. Per germline, CDR1 MNHEY and CDR2 SMNVEV (reference sequence). This CDR3 is CASSSGWDTQYF. Here the CDR3 DNA reads TGTGCCAGCAGTTCTGGGTGGGATACGCAGTATTTT.

The V and J genes are TRBV19 and TRBJ1-1, with no clear D. The germline V gene encodes CDR1 LNHDA and CDR2 SQIVND (reference sequence). V was shortened by 5 bases and J by 4 bases, with 17 bases between the two germline ends. The CDR3 spans 15 residues. The CDR3 sequence is CASSARRNSLTEAFF. DNA for the CDR3: TGTGCCAGTAGTGCCCGCAGGAACAGCCTCACTGAAGCTTTCTTT.

The chain is built from TRBV10-1 and TRBJ2-2; TRBD2 might be the D (6 bases). The CDR3 has 17 amino acids. V shed 2 bases and J shed 1 base, with 14 bases lying between them. Germline V gene sequence: CDR1 WNHNN, CDR2 SYGVQD (reference sequence). CDR3 sequence (DNA): TGCGCCAGCAGTGAGGGAGTCCTAGCGCGGAACACCGGGGAGCTGTTTTTT. Protein sequence: CASSEGVLARNTGELFF.

This chain uses TRBV6-5 with TRBJ1-1; TRBD1 matches at 11 bases. Germline CDR1 is MNHEY and CDR2 is SVGAGI. The junction had 3 bases not matched to a gene; V was cut back by 5 bases and J by 4 bases. The CDR3 runs to 14 residues. CDR3 in amino acids: CASSTGTGGTEAFF. The CDR3 DNA is TGTGCCAGCAGTACCGGGACAGGGGGCACTGAAGCTTTCTTT.

V and J are TRBV28 and TRBJ2-7; 7 bases are a match to TRBD1. Germline-derived CDR1 and CDR2 are MDHEN and SYDVKM. The CDR3 runs to 15 residues. J gave up 3 bases and V 6 bases, and 11 bases lay outside the gene matches. Here the CDR3 DNA reads TGTGCCAGCAGCCGAGGGGACAGAGGCTTCTACGAGCAGTACTTC. Protein sequence: CASSRGDRGFYEQYF.

Details on this clone: The same CDR3 also results from other DNA sequences found in this sample. V gene TRBV12-3 or TRBV12-4 combines with J gene TRBJ2-7, with TRBD2 matching over 9 bases. V lost 3 bases, J lost 4 bases, and 1 base stayed unmatched. There are 13 residues in the CDR3. This chain's CDR3 is CASSLRGGYEQYF. The CDR3, as DNA: TGTGCCAGCAGTTTGCGGGGGGGATACGAGCAGTACTTC.

This clone was seen only once. The chain uses TRBV5-1 and TRBJ1-2; D is undetermined. From germline, CDR1 is SGHRS and CDR2 YFSETQ. Trimming left V 0 bases short and J 5 bases short, with 11 bases between. The CDR3 has 14 amino acids. The CDR3 protein is CASSLVGSMYGYTF. CDR3 nucleotide sequence: TGCGCCAGCAGCTTGGTGGGGTCGATGTATGGCTACACCTTC.

V is TRBV28 and J is TRBJ1-3, with 7 bases lining up with TRBD1. The germline CDR1 and CDR2 sequences are MDHEN and SYDVKM. The CDR3 consists of 14 residues. The CDR3 spells CSSRQGSPGNTIYF. The CDR3 bases are TGTTCCTCGAGACAGGGTTCGCCTGGAAACACCATATATTTT.

The sample holds a few counts of this clone. CDR3 loop: CASSIDIGTGTNQPQHF. Written as DNA, the CDR3 is TGTGCCAGTAGTATAGATATCGGGACAGGGACCAATCAGCCCCAGCATTTT. The rearrangement links TRBV19 to TRBJ1-5; 9 nucleotides line up with TRBD1. The V gene end was trimmed by 0 bases and the J gene end by 3 bases; junction bases not matched to a gene: 6. CDR3 length equals 17 residues. Germline CDR1 reads LNHDA; CDR2 reads SQIVND (reference sequence). The full variable domain, in which reference TRBV19 and TRBJ1-5 provide the parts outside the CDR3, is DGGITQSPKYLFRKEGQNVTLSCEQNLNHDAMYWYRQDPGQGLRLIYYSQIVNDFQKGDIAEGYSVSREKKESFPLTVTSAQKNPTAFYLCASSIDIGTGTNQPQHFGDGTRLSIL.

V usage is TRBV11-2 and J usage is TRBJ2-1; D remains ambiguous. The CDR3 loop spans 14 amino acids. Per germline, CDR1 SGHAT and CDR2 FQNNGV. V lost 5 bases and J 0 bases, leaving 8 bases between the germline ends. In nucleotides, the CDR3 is TGTGCCAGCAGCCCCGAATTCTCCTACAATGAGCAGTTCTTC. Protein: CASSPEFSYNEQFF.

This chain connects TRBV27 to TRBJ1-2, with a tentative D call TRBD1 (6 bases). V was clipped by 3 bases and J by 5 bases, with 10 bases between them. This CDR3 spans 13 amino acids. CDR1 is MNHEY, CDR2 SMNVEV, per germline (reference sequence). CDR3 region: CASSFSRGYGYTF. The DNA of the CDR3 is TGTGCCAGCAGTTTTAGCAGGGGTTATGGCTACACCTTC.

The chain has TRBV6-5 and TRBJ2-1, with 10 bases aligning to TRBD2. The CDR3 runs 16 residues. In germline, CDR1 is MNHEY, CDR2 SVGAGI. With 0 bases clipped from V and 5 bases from J, the junction kept 4 bases outside the gene matches. The chain's CDR3 is CASSYSLAGDNNEQFF. For the CDR3, the DNA is TGTGCCAGCAGTTACTCTCTAGCGGGAGACAACAATGAGCAGTTCTTC.

As for this clone: Mismatch with germline at one junction end may stem from a read error. V usage is TRBV5-4 and J usage is TRBJ2-1; D is uncertain. There are 14 residues in the CDR3. CDR1 SGHNT and CDR2 YYREEE come from the germline V gene (reference sequence). CDR3 in amino acids: CASSLSSSYSEQFF. For the CDR3, the DNA is TGTGCCAGCAGCTTGTCAAGCAGCTACAGTGAGCAGTTCTTC. Full variable domain (remainder filled in from reference TRBV5-4 and TRBJ2-1): ETGVTQSPTHLIKTRGQQVTLRCSSQSGHNTVSWYQQALGQGPQFIFQYYREEENGRGNFPPRFSGLQFPNYSSELNVNALELDDSALYLCASSLSSSYSEQFFGPGTRLTVL.

The J gene is TRBJ2-2, the V gene TRBV7-9; tentative D call: TRBD1 (5 bases). The CDR3 is 14 residues long. The V end lost 5 bases, the J end lost 2 bases, and 9 bases lay between the germline ends. The germline V gene encodes CDR1 SEHNR and CDR2 FQNEAQ (reference sequence). CDR3 nucleotide sequence: TGTGCCAGCAGCGTAGACAGTAACACCGGGGAGCTGTTTTTT. This codes for CASSVDSNTGELFF.

The rearrangement links TRBV15 to TRBJ1-3, with no clear D. Germline V gene data show CDR1 as LNHNV and CDR2 as YYDKDF (reference sequence). Trimming took 2 bases from V and 8 from J, leaving 16 bases between them. This CDR3 spans 15 amino acids. Here the CDR3 reads CATSRSALGIDTIYF. CDR3 nucleotides: TGTGCCACCAGCAGATCCGCCTTAGGGATCGACACCATATATTTT.